This T cell receptor (beta chain) derives from a study of glioma-infiltrating T cells after dendritic cell vaccination. Study-level background: Monocyte-derived dendritic cells, cultured seven days with IL-4 and GM-CSF, were pulsed with autologous tumor lysate.

Input was roughly 2.2 ug genomic DNA, or all available if less. Produced via immunoSEQ multiplex PCR; TCRdb's table is partial and in-frame only. The sample lists around 90,000 clones; about four fifths were seen once. The CDR3 is made up of 14 amino acids. V lost 2 bases and J 1 base, leaving 5 bases between the germline ends. The germline V gene encodes CDR1 SEHNR and CDR2 FQNEAQ (reference sequence). Blood PBMC samples: pre-vaccination, two weeks post third vaccination, and at tumor progression. The origin of this receptor is a human donor with glioblastoma. Sequenced material: blood, taken before dendritic cell vaccination. V is TRBV7-9 and J is TRBJ2-2, with no clear D. This chain's CDR3 is CASSLSGNTGELFF. Written as DNA, the CDR3 is TGTGCCAGCAGCTTATCAGGGAACACCGGGGAGCTGTTTTTT.